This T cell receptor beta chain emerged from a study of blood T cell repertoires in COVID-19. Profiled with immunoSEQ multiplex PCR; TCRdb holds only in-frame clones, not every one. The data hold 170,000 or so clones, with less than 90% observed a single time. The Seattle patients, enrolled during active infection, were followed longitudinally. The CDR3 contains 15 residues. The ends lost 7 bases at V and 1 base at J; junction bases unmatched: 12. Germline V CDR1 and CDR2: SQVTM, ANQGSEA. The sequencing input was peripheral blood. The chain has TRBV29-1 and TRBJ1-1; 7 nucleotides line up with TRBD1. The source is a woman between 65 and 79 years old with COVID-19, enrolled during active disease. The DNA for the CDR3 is TGCAGCGCTACTACTCCCGGGACAGAGAACACTGAAGCTTTCTTT. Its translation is CSATTPGTENTEAFF.